Listed here are 23 T cell receptor beta chains from one sample, sequenced in a study of T cells after posttransplantation cyclophosphamide. Some clones are missing from TCRdb's copy, which holds only in-frame ones; the method was immunoSEQ multiplex PCR. Of approximately 56,000 clones in the sample, 94% are singletons; the top ten hold 2.5% to 3.5%. Sequencing was performed on PBMCs. Every receptor here comes from a woman aged 25 to 45 in good health and a related stem cell transplant donor.

The CDR3 region is CATSRDEGQETQYF. CDR3 nucleotides: TGTGCCACCAGCAGAGATGAGGGTCAGGAGACCCAGTACTTC. The chain employs TRBV15 and TRBJ2-5; weak D call: TRBD2 (5 bases). The CDR3 covers 14 residues. Germline CDR1 reads LNHNV; CDR2 reads YYDKDF (reference sequence). Trimming removed 0 bases at V and 5 bases at J, with 10 bases between.

V and J are TRBV6-6 and TRBJ2-7; TRBD1 matches 10 bases. The CDR3 extends over 13 amino acids. The germline V gene encodes CDR1 MNHNY and CDR2 SVGAGI (reference sequence). Trimming cost V 8 bases and J 3 bases; bases outside gene matches: 4. The CDR3 is CASRDRGLYEQYF. Here the CDR3 DNA reads TGTGCCAGCCGGGACAGGGGACTCTACGAGCAGTACTTC.

This clone has just one count. This chain links TRBV5-1 with TRBJ2-5; maybe TRBD2 (6 bases). Germline CDR1 SGHRS, CDR2 YFSETQ. Trimming took off 1 base at V and 4 bases at J, with 20 bases between the two ends. There are 17 residues in the CDR3. The CDR3 reads CASSLMLRTGVVETQYF. For the CDR3, the DNA is TGCGCCAGCAGCTTGATGCTTAGGACGGGAGTGGTAGAGACCCAGTACTTC.

The chain combines TRBV2 with TRBJ1-3; 7 bases agree with TRBD1. CDR3 length equals 16 residues. V was pared by 8 bases and J by 7 bases, with 17 bases of the junction left unmatched. Germline V gene sequence: CDR1 SNHLY, CDR2 FYNNEI. The CDR3, as DNA: TGTGCCAGCGCCCCGACAGGGCCCTCTCTTGGGAACACCATATATTTT. Protein sequence: CASAPTGPSLGNTIYF. Filled out from reference TRBV2 and TRBJ1-3, the complete variable domain reads EPEVTQTPSHQVTQMGQEVILRCVPISNHLYFYWYRQILGQKVEFLVSFYNNEISEKSEIFDDQFSVERPDGSNFTLKIRSTKLEDSAMYFCASAPTGPSLGNTIYFGEGSWLTVV.

CDR3 loop: CASSPIRWEYAFF. DNA of the CDR3: TGCGCCAGCAGCCCGATAAGATGGGAGTACGCTTTCTTT. The chain carries TRBV4-1 and TRBJ1-1; D remains unclear. V lost 4 bases, J lost 11 bases, and 17 bases lay in between. Germline V gives CDR1 MGHRA, CDR2 YSYEKL. This CDR3 comprises 13 residues.

This chain links TRBV4-2 with TRBJ1-2; D uncertain. V shed 1 base and J shed 1 base, with 22 bases lying between them. The CDR3 is made up of 19 amino acids. CDR1 LGHNA and CDR2 YNFKEQ come from the germline V gene. The CDR3 DNA reads TGTGCCAGCAGCCAAGGGGGAGTGGCCCGAAGGCTAGGTAACTATGGCTACACCTTC. Amino acids: CASSQGGVARRLGNYGYTF.

The chain joins TRBV9 to TRBJ1-1, with TRBD1 as a possible D gene (5 bases). The V end was cut by 1 base, the J end by 11 bases, with 15 bases between. This CDR3 comprises 13 residues. Germline V lookup: CDR1 SGDLS, CDR2 YYNGEE. The CDR3 protein is CASSVNPGTLAFF. The CDR3 DNA follows: TGTGCCAGCAGCGTAAATCCAGGGACTTTGGCTTTCTTT.

The J gene is TRBJ2-1, the V gene TRBV19, with no clear D. The V and J ends lost 10 bases and 4 bases respectively, with 17 bases between them. Per the germline V gene, CDR1 is LNHDA and CDR2 is SQIVND (reference sequence). The CDR3 is 14 amino acids. CDR3 loop: CATNHRSNYNEQFF. DNA for the CDR3: TGTGCCACCAACCACAGATCGAATTACAATGAGCAGTTCTTC.

The V and J genes are TRBV7-9 and TRBJ2-1; 9 nucleotides align to TRBD2. The ends lost 4 bases at V and 0 bases at J; junction bases unmatched: 7. CDR3 length equals 17 residues. Germline lookup yields CDR1 SEHNR and CDR2 FQNEAQ (reference sequence). As DNA, the CDR3 is TGTGCCAGCAGCTCCCAGATAGCGGGGGCCTCCTACAATGAGCAGTTCTTC. This translates into CASSSQIAGASYNEQFF.

The CDR3 sequence is CASSSRQGLEQFF. The DNA of the CDR3 is TGTGCCAGTAGTAGTCGACAGGGCTTAGAGCAGTTCTTC. This chain links TRBV19 with TRBJ2-1, with 7 bases matching TRBD1. CDR1 LNHDA and CDR2 SQIVND come from the germline V gene (reference sequence). The length of the CDR3 is 13 residues. The ends lost 4 bases at V and 10 bases at J; junction bases unmatched: 7.

V and J are TRBV5-1 and TRBJ1-1; the D gene is possibly TRBD1 (6 bases). The V gene lost 0 bases and the J gene lost 4 bases, with 13 bases spanning the gap. Germline V CDR1 and CDR2: SGHRS, YFSETQ. This CDR3 is 15 amino acids long. CDR3 amino acids: CASSLDKQGITEAFF. CDR3 sequence (DNA): TGCGCCAGCAGCTTGGACAAACAGGGAATCACTGAAGCTTTCTTT.

V gene TRBV20-1 combines with J gene TRBJ2-3; no definite D call. The CDR3 spans 11 residues. With 6 bases removed from V and 0 bases from J, the gap between germline ends came to 4 bases. Germline V gene lookup returns CDR1 DFQATT and CDR2 SNEGSKA (reference sequence). In DNA form, the CDR3 reads TGCAGTGCAGAGAGCACAGATACGCAGTATTTT. Protein: CSAESTDTQYF.

The chain carries TRBV5-5 and TRBJ2-5, with TRBD1 identical over 12 bases. This CDR3 is 15 amino acids long. Germline V lookup: CDR1 SGHKS, CDR2 YYEKEE (reference sequence). Unmatched junction bases numbered 6, after V lost 4 bases and J lost 5 bases. CDR3 in DNA: TGTGCCAGCAGCAAAGGGACAGGGGGCTCGGAGACCCAGTACTTC. Residues: CASSKGTGGSETQYF.

This sequence joins TRBV29-1 and TRBJ1-2, with TRBD1 matching over 9 bases. CDR1 SQVTM and CDR2 ANQGSEA come from the germline V gene. The CDR3 is made up of 13 amino acids. Trimming at V came to 7 bases and at J to 4 bases, leaving 7 bases not matched to a gene. The chain's CDR3 is CSAGQGSSYGYTF. The CDR3 DNA follows: TGCAGCGCTGGACAGGGGTCTTCCTATGGCTACACCTTC.

The chain links TRBV7-2 to TRBJ2-7; TRBD2 is a possible D gene (5 bases). Trimming stripped 1 base from V and 0 bases from J, with 7 bases between. CDR1 is SGHTA, CDR2 FQGNSA, per germline. The CDR3 extends over 14 amino acids. The CDR3 here is CASSLVGSSYEQYF. CDR3 sequence (DNA): TGTGCCAGCAGCTTAGTTGGGAGCTCCTACGAGCAGTACTTC.

The CDR3 is CASSLDRGSYNEQFF. Here the CDR3 DNA reads TGTGCCAGCAGTCTCGACAGGGGGTCCTACAATGAGCAGTTCTTC. V gene TRBV11-2 combines with J gene TRBJ2-1; the match to TRBD1 covers 9 bases. From germline, CDR1 is SGHAT and CDR2 FQNNGV. The trim removed 6 bases at V and 1 base at J, leaving 4 bases unmatched. The CDR3 runs to 15 residues.

The chain couples TRBV9 to TRBJ1-2; D not resolved. Trimming took 0 bases from V and 5 from J, leaving 17 bases between them. Looked up from germline, CDR1 is SGDLS and CDR2 is YYNGEE. CDR3 length: 16 residues. In nucleotides, the CDR3 is TGTGCCAGCAGCGTAGATGCAGGTTATACGCCTTATGGCTACACCTTC. This translates into CASSVDAGYTPYGYTF.

The chain recombines TRBV6-1 with TRBJ2-1; a weak D match, TRBD1 (5 bases). From germline, CDR1 is MNHNS and CDR2 SASEGT. With 6 bases removed from V and 10 bases from J, the gap between germline ends came to 16 bases. The CDR3 has 13 amino acids. This CDR3 is CASRNFATAEQFF. The CDR3 nucleotides are TGTGCCAGCAGGAACTTTGCGACAGCCGAGCAGTTCTTC.

The rearrangement uses TRBV7-2 and TRBJ1-1; D not resolved. Per germline, CDR1 SGHTA and CDR2 FQGNSA. V lost 5 bases, J lost 7 bases, and 11 bases lay in between. The CDR3 runs 12 residues. The CDR3 DNA reads TGTGCCAGCAGCCGGGATTGGTTTGAAGCTTTCTTT. It specifies CASSRDWFEAFF. Full variable domain (rest looked up from reference TRBV7-2 and TRBJ1-1): GAGVSQSPSNKVTEKGKDVELRCDPISGHTALYWYRQSLGQGLEFLIYFQGNSAPDKSGLPSDRFSAERTGGSVSTLTIQRTQQEDSAVYLCASSRDWFEAFFGQGTRLTVV.

The J gene is TRBJ2-1, the V gene TRBV18; 10 bases are shared with TRBD2. This CDR3 spans 17 amino acids. J was trimmed by 6 bases and V by 1 base; bases with no gene match: 9. Per germline, CDR1 KGHSH and CDR2 LQKENI. Written as DNA, the CDR3 is TGTGCCAGCTCACCACTCCAGAGCGGGGGGGCAGGCAATGAGCAGTTCTTC. It translates to CASSPLQSGGAGNEQFF.

This clone was recorded once. The J gene is TRBJ1-2, the V gene TRBV5-1; D may be TRBD1 (6 bases). The germline V gene encodes CDR1 SGHRS and CDR2 YFSETQ. This CDR3 comprises 15 residues. V lost 5 bases and J lost 8, with 22 bases in between. The CDR3 spells CASRLGTPQLRGYTF. The CDR3 bases are TGCGCCAGCAGACTAGGGACACCTCAACTTCGAGGCTACACCTTC.

V and J are TRBV28 and TRBJ1-2, with D unclear. Germline CDR1 MDHEN, CDR2 SYDVKM. Between the trimmed V and J ends, which lost 2 bases and 8 bases, there was a span of 12 bases. The CDR3 has 13 amino acids. CDR3 in amino acids: CASSLANGFGYTF. The CDR3 DNA sequence: TGTGCCAGCAGTTTAGCTAACGGTTTCGGCTACACCTTC.

The chain couples TRBV29-1 to TRBJ2-1; TRBD1 aligns across 7 bases. The germline gives CDR1 SQVTM, CDR2 ANQGSEA. This CDR3 is 13 amino acids long. The junction had 6 bases not matched to a gene; V was cut back by 7 bases and J by 3 bases. Here the CDR3 reads CSGSGTDYNEQFF. CDR3 DNA: TGCAGCGGATCCGGGACAGACTACAATGAGCAGTTCTTC.